The 9 T cell receptor beta chains below all came from one sample that was sequenced in a study of tumor-infiltrating lymphocytes in primary liver carcinoma. Co-extraction yielded RNA and DNA from around 20-30 mg of unsorted bulk tissue. Starting from 400 to 500 ng of total RNA, TCR beta cDNA was produced with a primer in the constant region. Libraries for TCR beta were built through three nested multiplex PCR rounds, which together made up a slightly modified ARM-PCR procedure. Both of the initial two PCR rounds ran for around 9 cycles and employed TRBV1-TRBV30 forward primers alongside a C-beta reverse primer. A single record per CDR3 protein comes from TCRdb applying MiXCR to the multiplex PCR reads. Altogether about 20,000 distinct CDR3 sequences are present, around 77% being singletons, with the ten largest covering 30% to 45%. Source material: liver tumor tissue from sampling region 4. Subset reported: tumor region T4, right-lateral pole. The receptors were gathered from a woman aged 30 to 39 with primary liver carcinoma and hepatitis B virus infection.

This clonotype was recorded a few times. This CDR3 is missing its conserved last phenylalanine or tryptophan, likely due to a read error. The gene calls are TRBV28 and TRBJ2-3, with 7 bases that match TRBD2. The V gene end was trimmed by 5 bases and the J gene end by 0 bases; junction bases not matched to a gene: 11. The CDR3 extends over 17 amino acids. In germline, CDR1 is MDHEN, CDR2 SYDVKM. CDR3 nucleotide sequence: TGTGCCAGCAGTCCCGAGACTAACGGGAGGAGCACAGATACGCAGTATCTT. Translation gives CASSPETNGRSTDTQYL.

Notes on this clonotype: The junction shows a germline mismatch at one end, possibly a read error. V is TRBV10-3 and J is TRBJ1-3, with no clear D. The CDR3 length is 14 residues. Per germline, CDR1 ENHRY and CDR2 SYGVKD. The CDR3 DNA reads as TGTGCCATCAGTAAGTCAGTTTCTGGAAACACCATGTGTTTT. Protein sequence: CAISKSVSGNTMCF.

This clonotype has ten or more counts. The rearrangement uses TRBV19 and TRBJ1-6, with TRBD1 matching over 8 bases. Germline V gives CDR1 LNHDA, CDR2 SQIVND (reference sequence). Trimming took 9 bases from V and 7 from J; bases not matched to a gene: 8. The CDR3 contains 14 residues. The CDR3: CASSDRVGNSPLHF. The CDR3 region has the DNA TGTGCCAGCTCGGACAGGGTGGGCAATTCACCCCTCCACTTT.

On this clonotype itself: Germline and junction disagree at one end, which may indicate a read error. This sequence joins TRBV14 and TRBJ1-2, with a tentative D call TRBD1 (6 bases). CDR3 length: 13 residues. Germline V gene data show CDR1 as SGHDN and CDR2 as FVKESK. The CDR3 sequence: CANSRTERGGYTF. CDR3 in DNA: TGTGCCAACAGCCGGACAGAGAGGGGTGGCTACACCTTC.

Points on this clonotype: The final CDR3 position lacks the conserved phenylalanine or tryptophan, pointing to a likely read error. The chain employs TRBV6-5 and TRBJ2-5; D might be TRBD1 (5 bases). V lost 5 bases to trimming and J lost 7 bases, with 14 bases between them. Germline V lookup: CDR1 MNHEY, CDR2 SVGAGI. The CDR3 loop spans 13 amino acids. The CDR3 bases are TGTGCCAGCAGTACCGGCAAGGGGCTGACCCAGTACTCC. Translating gives CASSTGKGLTQYS.

Of note for this clonotype: In this CDR3 the conserved last residue, phenylalanine or tryptophan, is missing, so a read error is likely. Because the CDR3's place on the DNA is in doubt, the DNA is left out and the CDR3 is given as listed by TCRdb. This sequence joins TRBV29-1 and TRBJ1-2. CDR1 SQVTM and CDR2 ANQGSEA come from the germline V gene. The CDR3 adds up to 12 amino acids, both ends counted. The CDR3 protein is CNVVHWGGGYTS.

A note on this clonotype: This CDR3 is missing its conserved last phenylalanine or tryptophan, likely due to a read error. The V and J genes are TRBV4-3 and TRBJ1-2; D gene uncertain. Germline-derived CDR1 and CDR2 are LGHNA and YSLEER. The CDR3 is 14 amino acids. The CDR3 coding sequence is TGCGACAGCAGCGCTGAGCTGGAGATCTATGGCTACACCTAC. Translation gives CDSSAELEIYGYTY.

The V and J genes are TRBV4-3 and TRBJ2-1; 9 positions agree with TRBD2. Germline CDR1 and CDR2: LGHNA and YSLEER. The CDR3 covers 16 residues. V trimming: 2 bases; J trimming: 13 bases; junction bases outside the gene matches: 15. CDR3 DNA: TGCGCCAGCAGCCAAAACGTAGCGGGAGCCGGAGGTGAACAGTTCTTC. Its protein product is CASSQNVAGAGGEQFF.

About this clonotype: The final CDR3 position lacks the conserved phenylalanine or tryptophan, pointing to a likely read error. The genes are TRBV5-4 and TRBJ2-3, with D possibly matching TRBD1 (5 bases). CDR1 and CDR2 from the germline V gene are SGHNT and YYREEE (reference sequence). The CDR3 length is 17 residues. In DNA form, the CDR3 reads TGTGCCAGCAGCGTTGACGGACACCCTCCACCCACAGATATGCAGTATTTA. As protein: CASSVDGHPPPTDMQYL.